The T cell receptor (beta chain) described here comes from a study of cytomegalovirus exposure and HLA in healthy donors. Notes on the study in general: Prior analysis indicated that the majority of TCR beta V segments exhibited productivity approximately 87% or approximately 30% of the time.

PCR primers comprised 60 Vbeta and 13 Jbeta primers. Method: immunoSEQ multiplex PCR; TCRdb's copy keeps in-frame clones and lacks some. The data hold approximately 130,000 clones, with around four fifths observed a single time. Of note for this clone: Its antigen is still unknown.

The CDR3 is made up of 15 amino acids. The trim removed 4 bases at V and 5 bases at J, leaving 8 bases unmatched. Germline assignment: CDR1 SEHNR and CDR2 FQNEAQ (reference sequence). The sequencing input was PBMCs. The origin of this receptor is a man aged 35-49 years in good health and CMV-seronegative. The chain combines TRBV7-9 with TRBJ1-1; 9 bases agree with TRBD1. The CDR3 sequence: CASSWGGQGGTEAFF. CDR3 DNA sequence: TGTGCCAGCAGCTGGGGGGGACAGGGAGGGACTGAAGCTTTCTTT.